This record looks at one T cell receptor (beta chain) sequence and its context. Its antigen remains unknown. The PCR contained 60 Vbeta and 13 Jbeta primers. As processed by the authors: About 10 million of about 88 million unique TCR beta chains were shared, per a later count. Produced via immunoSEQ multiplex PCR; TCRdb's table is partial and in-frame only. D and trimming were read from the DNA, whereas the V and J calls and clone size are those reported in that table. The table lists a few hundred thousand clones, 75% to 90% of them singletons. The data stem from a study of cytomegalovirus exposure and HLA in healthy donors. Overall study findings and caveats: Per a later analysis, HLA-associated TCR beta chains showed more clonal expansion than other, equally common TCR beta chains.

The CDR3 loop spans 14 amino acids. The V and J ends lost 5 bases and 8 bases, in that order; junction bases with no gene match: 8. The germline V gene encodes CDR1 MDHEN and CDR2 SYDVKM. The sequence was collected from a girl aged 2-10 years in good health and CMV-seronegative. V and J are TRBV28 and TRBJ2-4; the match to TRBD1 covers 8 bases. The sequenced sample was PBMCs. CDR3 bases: TGTGCCAGCAGTCCCGGACAGGGTCGGCACATTCAGTACTTC. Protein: CASSPGQGRHIQYF. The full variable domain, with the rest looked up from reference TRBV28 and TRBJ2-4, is DVKVTQSSRYLVKRTGEKVFLECVQDMDHENMFWYRQDPGLGLRLIYFSYDVKMKEKGDIPEGYSVSREKKERFSLILESASTNQTSMYLCASSPGQGRHIQYFGAGTRLSVL.